These T cell receptor beta chains were read from a single sample in a study of brain metastases from non-small cell lung cancer. Method: immunoSEQ multiplex PCR; TCRdb's copy keeps in-frame clones and lacks some. The table includes over a thousand clones, 75% to 90% detected once. What was sequenced was tumor-adjacent normal tissue. These TCRs come from a donor aged 40 or over with non-small cell lung cancer. The CDR3 runs from the conserved cysteine through the conserved F or W. Each record gives: J gene, clone size, V gene, CDR3 length, D gene, CDR3 DNA, CDR3 protein. A D gene is named only where the DNA matches it firmly. Size is stated for part of the rows, as once, few or many counts, or as a class when the clone is expanded.

TRBJ1-2 NA TRBV6-5 14 NA TGTGCCAGCACCCGGTCGGGGGCAGGCTATGGCTACACCTTC CASTRSGAGYGYTF
TRBJ2-3 once TRBV30 13 NA TGTGCCTGGAGAAGGGAAAACATAGATACGCAGTATTTT CAWRRENIDTQYF
TRBJ2-1 NA TRBV9 14 NA TGTGCCAGCAGCGCCCAGATGTCGAGCAATGAGCAGTTCTTC CASSAQMSSNEQFF
TRBJ1-1 NA TRBV7-2 15 NA TGTGCCAGCAGCTTAGGATCCGTGGGAGACACTGAAGCTTTCTTT CASSLGSVGDTEAFF
TRBJ1-2 NA TRBV14 16 NA TGTGCCAGCAGCCAAGATCTTGTAGGGGACAACTATGGCTACACCTTC CASSQDLVGDNYGYTF
TRBJ2-5 NA TRBV10-2 13 NA TGCGCCAGCAGTTCCGACCGCCTCGGGACCCAGTACTTC CASSSDRLGTQYF
TRBJ1-6 NA TRBV19 12 TRBD1 TGTGCCAGTAGTATAGGGACAGGCCTCGCCGCTTTT CASSIGTGLAAF
TRBJ2-5 NA TRBV2 15 NA TGTGCCAGCAGTCACCGGGGCCGGGGACAAGAGACCCAGTACTTC CASSHRGRGQETQYF
TRBJ2-1 NA TRBV3-1/TRBV3-2 16 TRBD1 TGTGCCAGCAGCCAAAGCCGGGACAGGGGTTACAATGAGCAGTTCTTC CASSQSRDRGYNEQFF
TRBJ2-1 NA TRBV9 16 TRBD2 TGTGCCAGCAGCGTAGGAAGCGGGGGGGCCTACAATGAGCAGTTCTTC CASSVGSGGAYNEQFF
TRBJ1-1 NA TRBV6-4 15 NA TGTACCAGCAGTGAGGAGGGAGGGTTGAACACTGAAGCTTTCTTT CTSSEEGGLNTEAFF
TRBJ1-1 NA TRBV2 18 NA TGTGCCAGCAGTGACCACCCCCTGCTAGGGGGAGAGAACACTGAAGCTTTCTTT CASSDHPLLGGENTEAFF
TRBJ1-1 NA TRBV5-6 15 NA TGTGCCAGCAGCTCCCTGGGGGGGGAAAACACTGAAGCTTTCTTT CASSSLGGENTEAFF
TRBJ1-2 once TRBV19 13 NA TGTGCCAGTAGTATAGGGGACTCGCGAGGCTACACCTTC CASSIGDSRGYTF
TRBJ1-1 NA TRBV7-2 14 NA TGTGCCAGCAGACTAGGGTTGTCGAACACTGAAGCTTTCTTT CASRLGLSNTEAFF
TRBJ1-1 NA TRBV7-2 13 NA TGTGCCAGCAGCTTTTCACAAGGAACTGAAGCTTTCTTT CASSFSQGTEAFF
TRBJ2-3 NA TRBV4-2 16 TRBD2 TGTGCCAGCAGCCAAGGGGTAGCGGGGGCGGCAGATACGCAGTATTTT CASSQGVAGAADTQYF
TRBJ2-1 few TRBV6-4 15 NA TGTGCCAGCAGTGCTTCCTCCGGGGCGTCAACTGAGCAGTTCTTC CASSASSGASTEQFF
TRBJ1-1 once TRBV6-2/TRBV6-3 14 NA TGTGCCAGCAGTTACAGGGGTATAAACACTGAAGCTTTCTTT CASSYRGINTEAFF
TRBJ2-2 NA TRBV11-3 15 NA TGTGCCAGCAGCCCGCCTGGGGGCGGGCCCGGGGAGCTGTTTTTT CASSPPGGGPGELFF
TRBJ1-1 NA TRBV2 13 NA TGTGCCAGTGGACAGTACATGAACACTGAAGCTTTCTTT CASGQYMNTEAFF
TRBJ1-1 NA TRBV18 15 NA TGTGCCAGCCCTGCGGATACGGGGCCGGAGGCTGAAGCTTTCTTT CASPADTGPEAEAFF
TRBJ1-1 once TRBV9 14 NA TGTGCCAGCAGCCCTGGACCTCAGAACACTGAAGCTTTCTTT CASSPGPQNTEAFF
TRBJ1-2 once TRBV6-5 13 NA TGTGCCAGCAAGGGCCAGGGAAGTTTGGGCTACACTTTC CASKGQGSLGYTF
TRBJ1-2 few TRBV4-3 16 NA TGCGCCAGCAGCCAAGCCGAGAACAGGGCCAATGATGGCTACACCTTC CASSQAENRANDGYTF
TRBJ2-1 NA TRBV6-4 15 NA TGTGCCACCGGACGACCTGGGAGCTCCTACAATGAGCAGTTCTTC CATGRPGSSYNEQFF
TRBJ1-2 NA TRBV28 15 TRBD1 TGTGCCAGCAGTTTATACCACAGGGGGATGGGGGGCTACACCTTC CASSLYHRGMGGYTF
TRBJ2-2 NA TRBV12-3/TRBV12-4 13 NA TGTGCCAGCAGTTTAAATCCCACCGGGGAGCTGTTTTTT CASSLNPTGELFF
TRBJ1-5 few TRBV6-5 14 NA TGTGCCAGCAGTCTAGGACAGAAAAATCAGCCCCAGCATTTT CASSLGQKNQPQHF
TRBJ2-5 NA TRBV5-1 14 TRBD2 TGCGCCAGCAGCTTGGTCGGGGAGGGGAAGACCCAGTACTTC CASSLVGEGKTQYF
TRBJ2-2 NA TRBV7-2 16 NA TGTGCCAGCAGCTTGTCGGGGGCATGGGACACCGGGGAGCTGTTTTTT CASSLSGAWDTGELFF
TRBJ1-4 NA TRBV6-2/TRBV6-3 14 NA TGTGCCAGCAGCCCCCGAGGGGGGCGAGAAAAACTGTTTTTT CASSPRGGREKLFF
TRBJ1-5 NA TRBV28 14 NA TGTGCCAGCAGTTTACACTATTATGGGGAGCCCCAGCATTTT CASSLHYYGEPQHF
TRBJ2-1 NA TRBV4-1 17 TRBD2 TGCGCCAGCAGCCAAACTAGCGGGGGGGCCCAGTTCAATGAGCAATTCTTC CASSQTSGGAQFNEQFF
TRBJ1-1 NA TRBV12-5 19 NA TGTGCTAGTGGCCCACCTTATTCCCACAGGGTAGTAATGAACACTGAAGCTTTCTTT CASGPPYSHRVVMNTEAFF
TRBJ2-1 NA TRBV7-2 14 NA TGTGCCAGCAGCCCCCCGGACAAGGAAGATGAGCAGTTCTTC CASSPPDKEDEQFF
TRBJ2-3 NA TRBV7-2 15 NA TGTGCCAGCAGCTCAGCGGCGGGGGCCGCAGATACGCAGTATTTT CASSSAAGAADTQYF